These 25 T cell receptor beta chains share one sample of origin, sequenced in a study of T-cell memory formation after mild COVID-19. TCRdb reanalysed the 5' RACE reads using MiXCR and keeps one entry per CDR3 protein. Of 200,000 to 300,000 distinct CDR3 sequences in the sample, over 15% are singletons; the top ten hold 2% to 2.5%. The material sequenced was PBMCs or a T cell subset sorted from them (not recorded which). All receptors derive from an adult woman who had mild COVID-19 (a few samples of this study predate the infection). Cell type and time point are not known.

This sequence joins TRBV29-1 and TRBJ2-3; possible D gene TRBD2, 5 bases. Trimming removed 2 bases from V and 1 base from J, with 10 bases in between. This CDR3 spans 14 amino acids. CDR1 is SQVTM and CDR2 is ANQGSEA in the germline V gene. The CDR3 region is CSVESAGGTDTQYF. The CDR3 DNA reads as TGCAGCGTTGAATCGGCGGGCGGCACAGATACGCAGTATTTT.

The CDR3 bases are TGCGCCAGCAGCTTGGTCGCGGGTCCGGTCGAGCAGTACTTC. Translating it yields CASSLVAGPVEQYF. The chain is built from TRBV5-1 and TRBJ2-7; weak D call: TRBD2 (5 bases). This CDR3 has 14 residues. With 0 bases removed from V and 6 bases from J, the gap between germline ends came to 13 bases. Germline V gene sequence: CDR1 SGHRS, CDR2 YFSETQ.

With respect to this clonotype: A much larger clone is a single base away; this may be a read error. J is TRBJ2-7 and V is TRBV12-3 or TRBV12-4, with TRBD2 identical over 7 bases. V lost 5 bases and J lost 4; bases outside the gene matches: 8. This CDR3 spans 14 amino acids. The CDR3 nucleotides read TGTGCCAGCAGTGGACTAGAGGGAGGGTACGAGCAGTACTTC. Its translation: CASSGLEGGYEQYF.

With respect to this clonotype: Compared with germline, one end of the junction differs, possibly owing to a read error. V and J are TRBV7-3 and TRBJ2-3, with D unclear. This CDR3 comprises 14 residues. Germline assignment: CDR1 SGHTA and CDR2 FQGTGA. This CDR3 is CASSVTPSTDTQYF. In nucleotides, the CDR3 is TGTGCCAGCAGCGTAACCCCTAGCACAGATACGCAGTATTTT.

This sequence joins TRBV2 and TRBJ2-3; 8 nucleotides agree with TRBD1. Germline V lookup: CDR1 SNHLY, CDR2 FYNNEI. J was trimmed by 4 bases and V by 3 bases; bases with no gene match: 6. The length of the CDR3 is 15 residues. The CDR3 loop reads CASSDFHRGADTQYF. CDR3 in DNA: TGTGCCAGCAGTGATTTCCACAGGGGGGCAGATACGCAGTATTTT.

This clonotype came up a few times. The V and J genes are TRBV9 and TRBJ1-2; D unclear. CDR3 length: 12 residues. V gave up 4 bases and J gave up 8 bases, with 12 bases separating them. CDR1 is SGDLS and CDR2 is YYNGEE in the germline V gene. This CDR3 reads CASSSLTGGYTF. Written as DNA, the CDR3 is TGTGCCAGCAGCTCCTTAACTGGGGGCTACACCTTC.

This rearrangement joins TRBV29-1 to TRBJ1-1; D is uncertain. Germline V gene data show CDR1 as SQVTM and CDR2 as ANQGSEA. Between the trimmed V and J ends, which lost 6 bases and 5 bases, there was a span of 10 bases. This CDR3 contains 11 residues. The CDR3, as DNA: TGCAGCGTCGATCCGGGAACTGAAGCTTTCTTT. Encoded protein: CSVDPGTEAFF.

This clonotype came up a few times. The V and J genes are TRBV12-3 or TRBV12-4 and TRBJ2-2; maybe TRBD2 (6 bases). There are 18 residues in the CDR3. V dropped 5 bases and J dropped 6 bases, with 25 bases sitting between them. The CDR3 is CASSPPSEGGIGPGELFF. For the CDR3, the DNA is TGTGCCAGCAGTCCCCCATCGGAGGGCGGGATAGGTCCCGGGGAGCTGTTTTTT.

J is TRBJ1-5 and V is TRBV4-3; tentatively, D is TRBD1 (5 bases). The germline CDR1 and CDR2 sequences are LGHNA and YSLEER. CDR3 length equals 15 residues. Trimming took 1 base from V and 6 from J, leaving 13 bases between them. The CDR3 protein is CASSQAIWGSQPQHF. The CDR3 DNA reads as TGCGCCAGCAGCCAAGCCATATGGGGGAGTCAGCCCCAGCATTTT.

V and J are TRBV24-1 and TRBJ1-1; TRBD1 is a possible D gene (5 bases). Deletions cut 10 bases from V and 1 base from J, with 12 bases between. The CDR3 length is 13 residues. In germline, CDR1 is KGHDR, CDR2 SFDVKD. The CDR3: CATRGRGNTEAFF. The CDR3 DNA is TGTGCCACAAGGGGCCGGGGGAACACTGAAGCTTTCTTT.

This clonotype was observed a few times. This rearrangement joins TRBV20-1 to TRBJ2-7, with 9 bases identical to TRBD2. V gave up 6 bases and J gave up 3 bases; unmatched junction bases: 9. Germline CDR1 DFQATT, CDR2 SNEGSKA (reference sequence). This CDR3 is built from 14 residues. The CDR3 region is CSALGLANLYEQYF. The CDR3 DNA is TGCAGTGCCCTCGGACTAGCGAACCTCTACGAGCAGTACTTC.

This clonotype has only a few counts. This chain connects TRBV11-2 to TRBJ2-5, with 9 bases that match TRBD1. Germline V gives CDR1 SGHAT, CDR2 FQNNGV. The CDR3 has 16 residues. Trimming at V came to 5 bases and at J to 4 bases, leaving 11 bases not matched to a gene. The CDR3 sequence is CASSQNRGLRRETQYF. The CDR3 DNA reads TGTGCCAGCAGCCAAAACAGGGGGCTGAGGAGAGAGACCCAGTACTTC.

This clonotype has at least ten counts. The chain joins TRBV12-3 or TRBV12-4 to TRBJ1-5; the D gene is possibly TRBD1 (5 bases). V was shortened by 8 bases and J by 2 bases, with 10 bases between the two germline ends. The CDR3 covers 13 residues. The CDR3, as DNA: TGTGCCAGCGCTCGAGGGGGCAATCAGCCCCAGCATTTT. Protein: CASARGGNQPQHF.

This clonotype has a handful of counts. The V gene is TRBV11-2, the J gene TRBJ2-7, with a possible D match to TRBD1 (6 bases). The length of the CDR3 is 15 residues. CDR1 is SGHAT, CDR2 FQNNGV, per germline. Trimming removed 4 bases from V and 2 bases from J, with 15 bases in between. CDR3 DNA: TGTGCCAGCAGCTCCCTCCGGACAGACCCCTACGAGCAGTACTTC. Translation gives CASSSLRTDPYEQYF. The whole variable domain, filled in from reference TRBV11-2 and TRBJ2-7, reads EAGVAQSPRYKIIEKRQSVAFWCNPISGHATLYWYQQILGQGPKLLIQFQNNGVVDDSQLPKDRFSAERLKGVDSTLKIQPAKLEDSAVYLCASSSLRTDPYEQYFGPGTRLTVT.

In this sample, this clonotype turned up a few times. J is TRBJ2-2 and V is TRBV7-2, with unresolved D. Germline V gives CDR1 SGHTA, CDR2 FQGNSA. V was shortened by 3 bases and J by 3 bases, with 8 bases between the two germline ends. CDR3 size: 14 residues. CDR3 nucleotide sequence: TGTGCCAGCAGCTTTATCGACCACACCGGGGAGCTGTTTTTT. As protein: CASSFIDHTGELFF.

Only a few counts were recorded for this clonotype. This chain connects TRBV27 to TRBJ2-1, with D perhaps TRBD1 or TRBD2 (5 bases each). With 5 bases removed from V and 9 bases from J, the gap between germline ends came to 20 bases. CDR3 size: 15 residues. Germline-derived CDR1 and CDR2 are MNHEY and SMNVEV (reference sequence). CDR3 sequence (DNA): TGTGCCAGCAGTCGCCGGGACCCCTCTTTTTCTGAGCAGTTCTTC. Its protein product is CASSRRDPSFSEQFF.

This clonotype was observed at least ten times. This chain uses TRBV7-3 with TRBJ1-5; D remains unclear. Trimming shortened V by 0 bases and J by 5 bases, and 5 bases separated the two germline ends. The CDR3 contains 13 residues. Germline V CDR1 and CDR2: SGHTA, FQGTGA. The CDR3 loop reads CASSLTFDQPQHF. The CDR3 nucleotides are TGTGCCAGCAGCTTAACTTTTGATCAGCCCCAGCATTTT.

The rearrangement joins TRBV5-4 to TRBJ2-7, with 7 nucleotides matching TRBD2. This CDR3 spans 13 amino acids. CDR1 SGHNT and CDR2 YYREEE come from the germline V gene (reference sequence). The junction had 8 bases not matched to a gene; V was cut back by 4 bases and J by 7 bases. DNA for the CDR3: TGTGCCAGCAGCCGGGACTATTCGGGAGAGCAGTACTTC. Translation: CASSRDYSGEQYF.

The chain couples TRBV2 to TRBJ1-1; the D is unclear. The length of the CDR3 is 13 residues. V lost 2 bases and J lost 3, with 7 bases in between. In germline, CDR1 is SNHLY, CDR2 FYNNEI. This chain's CDR3 is CASSEWVHTEAFF. Written as DNA, the CDR3 is TGTGCCAGCAGTGAATGGGTTCACACTGAAGCTTTCTTT. The whole variable domain, filled in from reference TRBV2 and TRBJ1-1, reads EPEVTQTPSHQVTQMGQEVILRCVPISNHLYFYWYRQILGQKVEFLVSFYNNEISEKSEIFDDQFSVERPDGSNFTLKIRSTKLEDSAMYFCASSEWVHTEAFFGQGTRLTVV.

The chain joins TRBV5-1 to TRBJ2-1, with D hard to call. The germline V and J ends were trimmed by 0 bases and 7 bases, with 8 bases remaining between them. In germline, CDR1 is SGHRS, CDR2 YFSETQ. This CDR3 contains 13 residues. CDR3 in amino acids: CASSLEYANEQFF. The CDR3 DNA reads as TGCGCCAGCAGCTTGGAGTATGCGAATGAGCAGTTCTTC.

The chain is built from TRBV19 and TRBJ2-1, with 8 bases that match TRBD1. Germline V gene sequence: CDR1 LNHDA, CDR2 SQIVND (reference sequence). The CDR3 runs to 14 residues. V shed 5 bases, J shed 1 base, and the junction held 1 base outside the gene matches. CDR3: CASSGQGSYNEQFF. In DNA form, the CDR3 reads TGTGCCAGTAGTGGACAGGGTTCCTACAATGAGCAGTTCTTC.

There are a few counts of this clonotype. V usage is TRBV11-2 and J usage is TRBJ2-5; 14 bases align to TRBD2. There are 16 residues in the CDR3. J was trimmed by 4 bases and V by 4 bases; bases with no gene match: 5. The germline V gene has CDR1 SGHAT and CDR2 FQNNGV. CDR3 in amino acids: CASSSQGLAGGETQYF. The CDR3 coding sequence is TGTGCCAGCAGCTCACAAGGACTAGCGGGAGGAGAGACCCAGTACTTC.

This clonotype was counted many times. The V gene is TRBV7-9, the J gene TRBJ2-5; D is ambiguous. Germline assignment: CDR1 SEHNR and CDR2 FQNEAQ (reference sequence). CDR3 length: 13 residues. V was pared by 7 bases and J by 1 base, with 10 bases between. CDR3 coding DNA: TGTGCCAGCATGGTGGCCACCCAAGAGACCCAGTACTTC. Its protein product is CASMVATQETQYF.

In its sample, this clonotype was seen a few times. The chain carries TRBV3-1 and TRBJ2-6; 9 nucleotides agree with TRBD1. The CDR3 runs 18 residues. Germline V gene sequence: CDR1 LGHDT, CDR2 YNNKEL (reference sequence). Trimming removed 5 bases from V and 0 bases from J; junction bases left unmatched: 8. In DNA, the CDR3 is TGTGCCAGCAGCTCAAGGACAGGGGAAGCCTCTGGGGCCAACGTCCTGACTTTC. Translated, it gives CASSSRTGEASGANVLTF.

This clonotype turned up a few times. The gene calls are TRBV5-1 and TRBJ2-5; tentatively, D is TRBD2 (5 bases). Germline loops: CDR1 SGHRS, CDR2 YFSETQ. Trimming took 4 bases from V and 3 from J, leaving 19 bases between them. The CDR3 runs 16 residues. CDR3 protein: CASSQESVRGKETQYF. The CDR3 bases are TGCGCCAGCAGCCAGGAGTCGGTTCGGGGAAAAGAGACCCAGTACTTC.